A single sample is the source of the 14 T cell receptor beta chains below, sequenced in a study of blood T cell repertoires in COVID-19. The method was immunoSEQ multiplex PCR; TCRdb's version includes in-frame clones alone and lacks a portion of them. Of under 150,000 clones detected, around 89% appear once; the ten largest clones hold around 26%. What was sequenced was peripheral blood. The receptors here all came from a human donor in a cohort sampled during active COVID-19.

V gene TRBV10-3 combines with J gene TRBJ1-1; TRBD1 is a possible D gene (5 bases). This CDR3 is built from 13 residues. The V and J ends lost 8 bases and 2 bases respectively, with 12 bases between them. Germline assignment: CDR1 ENHRY and CDR2 SYGVKD. The CDR3 here is CAIHPGGNTEAFF. For the CDR3, the DNA is TGTGCCATCCACCCCGGGGGAAACACTGAAGCTTTCTTT.

The V gene is TRBV27, the J gene TRBJ2-7; possible D gene TRBD2, 6 bases. This CDR3 is built from 14 residues. V was clipped by 5 bases and J by 3 bases, with 14 bases between them. Germline CDR1 is MNHEY and CDR2 is SMNVEV (reference sequence). CDR3 nucleotides: TGTGCCAGCAGTCCCCGCGGGCGGGGCTACGAGCAGTACTTC. Protein: CASSPRGRGYEQYF.

The chain recombines TRBV11-3 with TRBJ2-5; D gene uncertain. The CDR3 has 13 residues. Germline lookup yields CDR1 SGHNT and CDR2 YENEEA. Trimming took off 1 base at V and 5 bases at J, with 8 bases between the two ends. The CDR3 spells CASSLGSWETQYF. The CDR3 nucleotides read TGTGCCAGCAGCTTAGGTAGCTGGGAGACCCAGTACTTC.

The chain uses TRBV5-4 and TRBJ2-5; D perhaps matches TRBD1 (6 bases). V gave up 1 base and J gave up 5 bases, with 9 bases separating them. The germline gives CDR1 SGHNT, CDR2 YYREEE (reference sequence). This CDR3 has 13 residues. This CDR3 is CASSLNRDETQYF. Written as DNA, the CDR3 is TGTGCCAGCAGCTTGAACAGGGATGAGACCCAGTACTTC.

V usage is TRBV11-1 and J usage is TRBJ1-1; 8 positions match TRBD1. In germline, CDR1 is SGHAT, CDR2 FQDESV (reference sequence). The V gene end was trimmed by 5 bases and the J gene end by 0 bases; junction bases not matched to a gene: 5. The CDR3 has 15 amino acids. CDR3 in DNA: TGTGCCAGCAGCCACCGACAGGGGATGAACACTGAAGCTTTCTTT. Its translation: CASSHRQGMNTEAFF.

The V and J genes are TRBV4-3 and TRBJ2-7; 9 bases agree with TRBD1. V shed 3 bases, J shed 4 bases, and the junction held 4 bases outside the gene matches. This CDR3 spans 14 amino acids. Germline V CDR1 and CDR2: LGHNA, YSLEER. The CDR3 is CASSHLQGAYEQYF. The CDR3 DNA is TGCGCCAGCAGCCACTTACAGGGGGCTTACGAGCAGTACTTC.

This clone is a singleton in its sample. The chain employs TRBV3-1 (or the pseudogene TRBV3-2) and TRBJ1-3, with D possibly matching TRBD1 (5 bases). Per the germline V gene, CDR1 is LGHDT and CDR2 is YNNKEL (reference sequence). The germline V and J ends were trimmed by 7 bases and 0 bases, with 13 bases remaining between them. The CDR3 runs to 15 residues. In DNA form, the CDR3 reads TGTGCCAGCAAGGACACACCATTCTCTGGAAACACCATATATTTT. This codes for CASKDTPFSGNTIYF.

The chain is built from TRBV10-3 and TRBJ1-5; 8 positions match TRBD1. This CDR3 has 16 residues. Germline CDR1 ENHRY, CDR2 SYGVKD. V was clipped by 3 bases and J by 5 bases; unmatched bases: 9. The CDR3 loop is CAISDRGRGLDQPQHF. The CDR3 DNA reads as TGTGCCATCAGTGATAGGGGCAGGGGGCTGGATCAGCCCCAGCATTTT.

The chain combines TRBV18 with TRBJ2-1; 8 bases match TRBD2. This CDR3 has 14 amino acids. With V trimmed by 3 bases and J by 10 bases, 8 bases remained unmatched. Germline CDR1 is KGHSH and CDR2 is LQKENI. CDR3 coding DNA: TGTGCCAGCTCACCGCAAGCGGGGGTCGGGGAGCAGTTCTTC. Protein sequence: CASSPQAGVGEQFF.

This chain uses TRBV12-3 or TRBV12-4 with TRBJ1-6; TRBD1 aligns across 8 bases. V shed 5 bases, J shed 10 bases, and the junction held 4 bases outside the gene matches. This CDR3 region has 13 residues. The CDR3 DNA sequence: TGTGCCAGCAGTCTTCGACAGGGGTCACCCCTCCACTTT. It encodes CASSLRQGSPLHF.

V gene TRBV11-2 combines with J gene TRBJ2-7; 9 positions agree with TRBD2. Germline V gene data show CDR1 as SGHAT and CDR2 as FQNNGV. The ends lost 4 bases at V and 0 bases at J; junction bases unmatched: 4. This CDR3 is built from 15 residues. The CDR3 loop reads CASSWTSESSYEQYF. Written as DNA, the CDR3 is TGTGCCAGCAGCTGGACTAGCGAGAGCTCCTACGAGCAGTACTTC.

This chain connects TRBV7-8 to TRBJ1-1; D unclear. CDR1 and CDR2 (germline): SGHVS, FQNEAQ. This CDR3 is built from 13 residues. V lost 2 bases, J lost 1 base, and 5 bases lay in between. CDR3 amino acids: CASSLRENTEAFF. CDR3 DNA sequence: TGTGCCAGCAGCTTAAGAGAGAACACTGAAGCTTTCTTT.

This clone was counted only a few times. The genes are TRBV30 and TRBJ1-1; no clear D. Trimming removed 0 bases from V and 4 bases from J, with 6 bases in between. The CDR3 runs 12 residues. Germline assignment: CDR1 GTSNPN and CDR2 SVGIG (reference sequence). For the CDR3, the DNA is TGTGCCTGGAGTGTATTCGGCACTGAAGCTTTCTTT. It is translated as CAWSVFGTEAFF.

This clone showed up just once. The chain employs TRBV7-6 and TRBJ1-4, with D unclear. The V end lost 1 base, the J end lost 0 bases, and 6 bases lay between the germline ends. The CDR3 is 15 residues long. Germline CDR1 is SGHVS and CDR2 is FNYEAQ. Written as DNA, the CDR3 is TGTGCCAGCAGCTTAGAATCTGCAACTAATGAAAAACTGTTTTTT. It translates to CASSLESATNEKLFF.